This TCR beta chain was recovered during a study of T cells in Graves' hyperthyroidism and ophthalmopathy. Study results and limitations: The majority of expanded thyroid clonotypes above 0.001 also appeared in blood. A model of 13 V-J features distinguished ophthalmopathy from stable hyperthyroidism.

Ophthalmopathy patients had moderate-to-severe active disease, CAS ≥3, NOSPECS ≥4, and disease duration under 3 months. Patients with uncontrolled infections, other autoimmune diseases, pregnancy or lactation were excluded. TCR beta CDR3 regions were amplified from RNA transcripts. A set of HTBI primers served as the primers for a first-round RT-PCR of the TCR CDR3. Each CDR3 protein is one row after TCRdb ran MiXCR on the multiplex PCR reads. The table records about 590,000 distinct CDR3 sequences, over 12% of them present only once. This clonotype came up many times. Its specificity is unknown. The V and J ends lost 4 bases and 3 bases, in that order; junction bases with no gene match: 9. From germline, CDR1 is GTSNPN and CDR2 SVGIG (reference sequence). The length of the CDR3 is 15 residues.

This rearrangement joins TRBV30 to TRBJ2-3, with 8 bases matching TRBD1. The sequenced sample consisted of blood. The receptor was derived from a woman younger than 30 with Graves' ophthalmopathy. The CDR3 loop reads CAWTRRTGRTDTQYF. In DNA form, the CDR3 reads TGTGCCTGGACCCGCCGGACAGGGAGGACAGATACGCAGTATTTT.